One sample yielded the 15 T cell receptor beta chains listed below, sequenced in a study of T cells in Graves' hyperthyroidism and ophthalmopathy. Amplified TCR beta CDR3 regions derived from RNA transcripts. During a first-round RT-PCR of the TCR CDR3, the HTBI primer set was used. MiXCR, applied by TCRdb to the multiplex PCR reads, yields one record per CDR3 protein. This sample has a few hundred thousand distinct CDR3 sequences, with about 15% found just once. Sequenced material: blood. Source of these receptors: a woman in her thirties or forties with Graves' hyperthyroidism.

This clonotype was counted many times. The rearrangement uses TRBV20-1 and TRBJ2-3, with 9 positions matching TRBD2. The V gene end was trimmed by 3 bases and the J gene end by 3 bases; junction bases not matched to a gene: 7. This CDR3 comprises 15 residues. The V gene's germline CDR1 is DFQATT and CDR2 SNEGSKA (reference sequence). The CDR3: CSARVAGVFTDTQYF. CDR3 in DNA: TGCAGTGCTAGGGTAGCGGGAGTATTTACAGATACGCAGTATTTT.

This chain joins TRBV20-1 and TRBJ2-2; D perhaps matches TRBD2 (5 bases). Trimming pared 1 base from V and 6 bases from J, leaving 15 bases between. The germline gives CDR1 DFQATT, CDR2 SNEGSKA (reference sequence). The CDR3 consists of 15 residues. The chain's CDR3 is CSARASGRGAGELFF. The CDR3 DNA follows: TGCAGTGCTAGAGCGAGCGGACGTGGGGCCGGGGAGCTGTTTTTT.

This clonotype occurred a few times. This chain uses TRBV9 with TRBJ2-2; no reliable D call. V was trimmed by 5 bases and J by 6 bases, leaving 8 bases between them. This CDR3 contains 12 residues. Germline V gene sequence: CDR1 SGDLS, CDR2 YYNGEE. The DNA of the CDR3 is TGTGCCAGCAGTCGAACGGCCGGGGAGCTGTTTTTT. It is translated as CASSRTAGELFF.

The chain employs TRBV11-2 and TRBJ2-1; maybe TRBD1 (5 bases). Germline CDR1 SGHAT, CDR2 FQNNGV. V lost 4 bases to trimming and J lost 3 bases, with 13 bases between them. There are 15 residues in the CDR3. CDR3 amino acids: CASSSRVGRYNEQFF. Written as DNA, the CDR3 is TGTGCCAGCAGCTCCAGGGTGGGGCGCTACAATGAGCAGTTCTTC.

A few counts support this clonotype. The chain recombines TRBV4-1 with TRBJ2-5; 10 positions match TRBD2. J gave up 4 bases and V 3 bases, and 11 bases lay outside the gene matches. Looked up from germline, CDR1 is MGHRA and CDR2 is YSYEKL. The CDR3 sequence is 17 residues long. The CDR3 loop reads CASSQGLASSVGETQYF. Written as DNA, the CDR3 is TGCGCCAGCAGCCAGGGACTAGCGAGCTCCGTTGGAGAGACCCAGTACTTC.

The sample holds many counts of this clonotype. This chain joins TRBV11-2 and TRBJ1-5; D perhaps matches TRBD1 (5 bases). Trimming left V 3 bases short and J 1 base short, with 13 bases between. Germline loops: CDR1 SGHAT, CDR2 FQNNGV. This CDR3 is built from 16 residues. Written as DNA, the CDR3 is TGTGCCAGCAGCTTCCTCGACAGAAAAAGCAATCAGCCCCAGCATTTT. It encodes CASSFLDRKSNQPQHF.

This clonotype showed up many times. The chain carries TRBV29-1 and TRBJ2-3; tentative D call: TRBD2 (6 bases). V lost 2 bases, J lost 3 bases, and 30 bases lay in between. The CDR3 is 20 residues long. CDR1 is SQVTM and CDR2 is ANQGSEA in the germline V gene. The CDR3 DNA sequence: TGCAGCGTTGAACGGGAGCAACCGGTGGGCCACATCTGGGAGACAGATACGCAGTATTTT. This translates into CSVEREQPVGHIWETDTQYF.

V gene TRBV7-9 combines with J gene TRBJ2-2, with 13 positions matching TRBD2. Germline-derived CDR1 and CDR2 are SEHNR and FQNEAQ (reference sequence). The J segment lost 5 bases and the V segment lost 5 bases, leaving 8 bases of the junction unmatched. This CDR3 has 17 amino acids. CDR3 sequence (DNA): TGTGCCAGCAGCCCCCCCCCGACTAGCGGGAGGACCGGGGAGCTGTTTTTT. It yields the protein CASSPPPTSGRTGELFF.

There are a few counts of this clonotype. The genes are TRBV29-1 and TRBJ1-2; TRBD1 might be the D (6 bases). Germline V lookup: CDR1 SQVTM, CDR2 ANQGSEA. The CDR3 has 10 amino acids. The CDR3 sequence: CTVRGNGYTF. The CDR3, as DNA: TGCACCGTCAGGGGTAATGGCTACACCTTC.

This clonotype was seen many times. The V and J genes are TRBV28 and TRBJ2-7; 7 bases agree with TRBD2. Germline V lookup: CDR1 MDHEN, CDR2 SYDVKM. V gave up 6 bases and J gave up 1 base; unmatched junction bases: 12. The CDR3 has 16 residues. CDR3 region: CASRAGRGYPSYEQYF. DNA of the CDR3: TGTGCCAGCAGGGCCGGGCGGGGGTACCCTTCCTACGAGCAGTACTTC.

This clonotype was recorded many times. The J gene is TRBJ2-1, the V gene TRBV11-3, with D maybe TRBD2 (5 bases). Germline loops: CDR1 SGHNT, CDR2 YENEEA. V lost 2 bases to trimming and J lost 4 bases, with 15 bases between them. This CDR3 contains 16 residues. The CDR3 bases are TGTGCCAGCAGCTTACGGCGGGCCCAGACTTACAATGAGCAGTTCTTC. It is translated as CASSLRRAQTYNEQFF. Drawing the rest from reference TRBV11-3 and TRBJ2-1, the complete variable domain is EAGVVQSPRYKIIEKKQPVAFWCNPISGHNTLYWYLQNLGQGPELLIRYENEEAVDDSQLPKDRFSAERLKGVDSTLKIQPAELGDSAVYLCASSLRRAQTYNEQFFGPGTRLTVL.

This clonotype was seen many times. This chain links TRBV28 with TRBJ2-7; TRBD1 matches at 11 bases. The CDR3 consists of 14 residues. The junction had 7 bases not matched to a gene; V was cut back by 7 bases and J by 5 bases. Per germline, CDR1 MDHEN and CDR2 SYDVKM. The CDR3 here is CASKAGTGGHEQYF. The DNA for the CDR3 is TGTGCCAGCAAAGCCGGGACAGGGGGTCACGAGCAGTACTTC.

The chain has TRBV13 and TRBJ2-7, with D possibly called TRBD1 or TRBD2 (5 bases each). CDR3 length equals 16 residues. Trimming stripped 1 base from V and 0 bases from J, with 13 bases between. Germline V CDR1 and CDR2: PRHDT, FYEKMQ (reference sequence). The CDR3 DNA sequence: TGTGCCAGCAGCTTAGTCAGAGGGGTTAACTCCTACGAGCAGTACTTC. Translated: CASSLVRGVNSYEQYF.

At least ten counts were recorded for this clonotype. This chain uses TRBV4-1 with TRBJ2-1; D gene unclear. CDR1 MGHRA and CDR2 YSYEKL come from the germline V gene. The length of the CDR3 is 13 residues. The V end was cut by 0 bases, the J end by 6 bases, with 6 bases between. In DNA form, the CDR3 reads TGCGCCAGCAGCCAAGATCACAGCAATGAGCAGTTCTTC. It is translated as CASSQDHSNEQFF.

This clonotype was counted a few times. The rearrangement joins TRBV5-6 to TRBJ2-2; 9 nucleotides line up with TRBD1. Trimming cost V 3 bases and J 5 bases; bases outside gene matches: 8. The CDR3 extends over 16 amino acids. Germline V gene lookup returns CDR1 SGHDT and CDR2 YYEEEE. The CDR3 reads CASSSLQGAQTGELFF. CDR3 nucleotide sequence: TGTGCCAGCAGCTCGTTACAGGGGGCGCAAACCGGGGAGCTGTTTTTT.